The entry below describes one TCR beta chain. The data were taken from a study of shared clonotypes between healthy human individuals. The CDR3 sequence is 14 residues long. Trimming removed 0 bases from V and 2 bases from J, with 9 bases in between. Per the germline V gene, CDR1 is SGDLS and CDR2 is YYNGEE. The data were produced by immunoSEQ multiplex PCR, yet TCRdb's version contains in-frame clones alone and is incomplete. The repertoire consists of 1.5 million to 2.5 million clones, with over 85% occurring once and the leading ten covering 1% to 1.5%. Naive CD8 populations comprised CD45RO-negative cells positively selected for CCR7, excluding terminally differentiated effector memory CD45RA+ cells.

V gene TRBV9 combines with J gene TRBJ2-7; no definite D call. The receptor was derived from a man aged 18-30 years in good health. The sequenced material came from naive CD8+ T cells sorted from blood. CDR3 bases: TGTGCCAGCAGCGTAGAAGGCGGTCCCTACGAGCAGTACTTC. As protein: CASSVEGGPYEQYF.